This T cell receptor (beta chain) is drawn from a study of shared clonotypes between healthy human individuals. At the level of the study: Three CD4 naive, three CD4 memory, two CD8 naive and one CD8 memory plate were used per donor. Regarding the study as a whole: A small donor pool kept down the genetic and exposure-history diversity that was represented.

Between the trimmed V and J ends, which lost 8 bases and 1 base, there was a span of 9 bases. The CDR3 is 13 amino acids. CDR1 and CDR2 from the germline V gene are MGHDK and SYGVNS. Produced via immunoSEQ multiplex PCR; TCRdb's table is partial and in-frame only. The data hold millions of clones, with approximately 92% observed a single time. Comment on this clone: Its antigen is not identified.

This sequence originates from a man aged 18 to 29 in good health. The chain joins TRBV25-1 to TRBJ1-3; D ambiguous. The sequenced sample consisted of naive CD4+ T cells sorted from blood. The subset here: CD45RA+ positively selected. The CDR3 loop reads CASGLPSGNTIYF. CDR3 DNA sequence: TGTGCCAGCGGATTACCGTCTGGAAACACCATATATTTT.